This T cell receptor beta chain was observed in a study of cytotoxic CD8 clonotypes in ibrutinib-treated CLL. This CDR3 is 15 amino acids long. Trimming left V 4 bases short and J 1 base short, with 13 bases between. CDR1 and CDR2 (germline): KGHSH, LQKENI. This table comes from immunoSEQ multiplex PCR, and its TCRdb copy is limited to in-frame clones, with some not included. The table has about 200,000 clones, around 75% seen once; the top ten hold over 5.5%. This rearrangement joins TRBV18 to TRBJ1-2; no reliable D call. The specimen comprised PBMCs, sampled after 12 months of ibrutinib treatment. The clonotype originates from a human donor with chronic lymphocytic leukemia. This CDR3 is CASSRGKGINYGYTF. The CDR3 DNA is TGTGCCAGCTCACGGGGTAAAGGGATTAACTATGGCTACACCTTC.